What follows are 12 T cell receptor beta chains derived from one specimen sequenced in a study of cytomegalovirus exposure and HLA in healthy donors. In the PCR, 60 Vbeta and 13 Jbeta primers were used. Sequencing was performed with immunoSEQ multiplex PCR; in TCRdb, only in-frame clones are kept and a portion is missing. The table records about 170,000 clones, around 80% of them present only once. The sequenced material came from PBMCs. These TCRs come from a woman between 45 and 65 years old in good health and CMV-seronegative.

This clone was observed once. The V gene is TRBV7-6, the J gene TRBJ2-1, with 9 bases identical to TRBD2. V shed 5 bases, J shed 0 bases, and the junction held 5 bases outside the gene matches. CDR3 length: 16 residues. Germline assignment: CDR1 SGHVS and CDR2 FNYEAQ. CDR3 sequence reads: CASSSLAGSSYNEQFF. CDR3 DNA: TGTGCCAGCAGCAGCCTAGCGGGGTCCTCCTACAATGAGCAGTTCTTC.

The rearrangement links TRBV28 to TRBJ2-1; 7 nucleotides align to TRBD1. The CDR3 extends over 17 amino acids. Unmatched junction bases numbered 11, after V lost 3 bases and J lost 3 bases. Germline lookup yields CDR1 MDHEN and CDR2 SYDVKM. CDR3 protein: CASSLFGTVQYYNEQFF. The DNA of the CDR3 is TGTGCCAGCAGTTTGTTTGGGACAGTTCAATACTACAATGAGCAGTTCTTC.

The V and J genes are TRBV6-6 and TRBJ2-7, with 10 bases aligning to TRBD1. The CDR3 sequence is 15 residues long. The V gene end was trimmed by 2 bases and the J gene end by 7 bases; junction bases not matched to a gene: 8. Germline V gives CDR1 MNHNY, CDR2 SVGAGI (reference sequence). The CDR3 protein is CASSYMTGGPREQYF. CDR3 sequence (DNA): TGTGCCAGCAGTTACATGACAGGGGGCCCCCGGGAGCAGTACTTC.

This clone has only a few counts. The gene calls are TRBV19 and TRBJ2-3; 11 nucleotides align to TRBD2. CDR1 LNHDA and CDR2 SQIVND come from the germline V gene (reference sequence). J lost 4 bases, V lost 5 bases, and 8 bases had no gene match. The CDR3 totals 16 residues. The CDR3 sequence is CASSQVASGGPDTQYF. DNA for the CDR3: TGTGCCAGTAGTCAGGTGGCTAGCGGGGGGCCAGATACGCAGTATTTT.

The gene calls are TRBV9 and TRBJ1-4; tentatively, D is TRBD1 (6 bases). CDR3 length: 16 amino acids. The germline gives CDR1 SGDLS, CDR2 YYNGEE. V shed 6 bases and J shed 4 bases, with 19 bases lying between them. As DNA, the CDR3 is TGTGCCAGCACCCCGCACGACAGGCCTTTTAATGAAAAACTGTTTTTT. This translates into CASTPHDRPFNEKLFF. The whole variable domain, remainder taken from reference TRBV9 and TRBJ1-4, is DSGVTQTPKHLITATGQRVTLRCSPRSGDLSVYWYQQSLDQGLQFLIQYYNGEERAKGNILERFSAQQFPDLHSELNLSSLELGDSALYFCASTPHDRPFNEKLFFGSGTQLSVL.

This chain links TRBV29-1 with TRBJ1-3; D is ambiguous. The CDR3 runs 13 residues. Germline-derived CDR1 and CDR2 are SQVTM and ANQGSEA. Trimming shortened V by 1 base and J by 2 bases, and 6 bases separated the two germline ends. The CDR3 DNA reads TGCAGCGTTGAAGGCGCTGCTGGAAACACCATATATTTT. This gives the protein CSVEGAAGNTIYF.

In this sample, this clone turned up a few times. The chain recombines TRBV6-5 with TRBJ1-1; D might be TRBD1 (6 bases). CDR3 size: 12 residues. From germline, CDR1 is MNHEY and CDR2 SVGAGI. Trimming took 7 bases from V and 11 from J, leaving 17 bases between them. The CDR3 region has the DNA TGTGCCAGCAATACTTGGGGGGGCTCGGCTTTCTTT. Protein sequence: CASNTWGGSAFF.

This chain joins TRBV19 and TRBJ2-6, with 7 bases matching TRBD1. After removal of 4 bases from V and 3 bases from J, the junction contained 3 bases not matched to a gene. This CDR3 has 15 residues. The germline V gene encodes CDR1 LNHDA and CDR2 SQIVND (reference sequence). CDR3: CASSRQGFGANVLTF. The CDR3, as DNA: TGTGCCAGTAGTAGACAGGGATTTGGGGCCAACGTCCTGACTTTC.

The CDR3 region is CASSLYRGVKQPQHF. The CDR3 nucleotides are TGTGCCAGCAGCCTATACAGGGGTGTGAAGCAGCCCCAGCATTTT. This chain uses TRBV5-6 with TRBJ1-5; 7 bases agree with TRBD1. CDR3 size: 15 residues. V shed 4 bases and J 7 bases; nucleotides not matched to a gene: 11. Germline V lookup: CDR1 SGHDT, CDR2 YYEEEE.

V usage is TRBV14 and J usage is TRBJ1-1; D is ambiguous. The ends were cut back, 3 bases at V and 3 bases at J, with 14 bases in the middle. Germline assignment: CDR1 SGHDN and CDR2 FVKESK. The CDR3 sequence is 15 residues long. The CDR3 is CASSQRRGFDTEAFF. DNA of the CDR3: TGTGCCAGCAGCCAGCGTCGAGGGTTCGACACTGAAGCTTTCTTT.

A few counts support this clone. The chain couples TRBV7-9 to TRBJ1-3; 8 bases match TRBD1. The V segment lost 6 bases and the J segment 0 bases; nucleotides outside the gene matches: 4. Germline V lookup: CDR1 SEHNR, CDR2 FQNEAQ (reference sequence). This CDR3 has 15 residues. DNA of the CDR3: TGTGCCAGCAGTGCAGGGGGCATCTCTGGAAACACCATATATTTT. Its protein product is CASSAGGISGNTIYF.

This sequence joins TRBV7-8 and TRBJ2-1, with TRBD2 identical over 14 bases. The CDR3 totals 17 residues. Looked up from germline, CDR1 is SGHVS and CDR2 is FQNEAQ. The V gene end was trimmed by 1 base and the J gene end by 6 bases; junction bases not matched to a gene: 5. CDR3 sequence (DNA): TGTGCCAGCAGCTTAGGGATAGGACTAGCGGGGGGCAATGAGCAGTTCTTC. Translation: CASSLGIGLAGGNEQFF.